One sample yielded the 22 T cell receptor beta chains listed below, sequenced in a study of T cells in Graves' hyperthyroidism and ophthalmopathy. Amplification targeted TCR beta CDR3 regions from RNA transcripts. Carried out on the TCR CDR3, a first-round RT-PCR used the HTBI primer set. Each CDR3 protein gets one entry after TCRdb re-called the multiplex PCR reads with MiXCR. The data contain approximately 720,000 distinct CDR3 sequences, roughly a sixth of them singletons. The sample consisted of blood. The receptors shown here come from a woman in her forties or fifties with Graves' hyperthyroidism that later progressed to Graves' ophthalmopathy.

In this sample, this clonotype turned up many times. The rearrangement links TRBV5-1 to TRBJ1-1, with unresolved D. The CDR3 runs 14 residues. Deletions cut 1 base from V and 3 bases from J, with 10 bases between. The germline V gene encodes CDR1 SGHRS and CDR2 YFSETQ. CDR3 DNA: TGCGCCAGCAGCTTGTGGGGAGATCACACTGAAGCTTTCTTT. The encoded protein is CASSLWGDHTEAFF.

This clonotype was recorded many times. The rearrangement uses TRBV2 and TRBJ1-4; D unresolved. This CDR3 contains 15 residues. Trimming shortened V by 1 base and J by 4 bases, and 10 bases separated the two germline ends. CDR1 is SNHLY, CDR2 FYNNEI, per germline. The CDR3 loop reads CASSEGTVNNEKLFF. CDR3 sequence (DNA): TGTGCCAGCAGTGAAGGGACGGTTAATAATGAAAAACTGTTTTTT.

This clonotype was seen a handful of times. The J gene is TRBJ2-3, the V gene TRBV10-1, with 8 positions matching TRBD1. Per the germline V gene, CDR1 is WNHNN and CDR2 is SYGVQD (reference sequence). The V segment lost 6 bases and the J segment 6 bases; nucleotides outside the gene matches: 8. The CDR3 length is 14 residues. CDR3 residues: CASSFRGRTDTQYF. The CDR3 DNA reads as TGCGCCAGCAGCTTCAGGGGGCGGACGGATACGCAGTATTTT.

The chain recombines TRBV19 with TRBJ1-1; 10 bases map to TRBD1. With 0 bases clipped from V and 0 bases from J, the junction kept 1 base outside the gene matches. The CDR3 is 16 residues long. The germline V gene encodes CDR1 LNHDA and CDR2 SQIVND (reference sequence). CDR3 region: CASSIDDRGLNTEAFF. The DNA for the CDR3 is TGTGCCAGTAGTATAGACGACAGGGGGCTGAACACTGAAGCTTTCTTT.

This clonotype has at least ten counts. The chain joins TRBV15 to TRBJ2-1, with a possible D match to TRBD1 (6 bases). V was pared by 5 bases and J by 6 bases, with 20 bases between. The germline V gene has CDR1 LNHNV and CDR2 YYDKDF (reference sequence). This CDR3 is 16 amino acids long. For the CDR3, the DNA is TGTGCCACCAGCGAAGGACAAGGGGGTACGCTCAATGAGCAGTTCTTC. Translated, it gives CATSEGQGGTLNEQFF. The whole variable domain, remainder taken from reference TRBV15 and TRBJ2-1, is DAMVIQNPRYQVTQFGKPVTLSCSQTLNHNVMYWYQQKSSQAPKLLFHYYDKDFNNEADTPDNFQSRRPNTSFCFLDIRSPGLGDTAMYLCATSEGQGGTLNEQFFGPGTRLTVL.

This clonotype was counted between two and nine times. This chain uses TRBV5-1 with TRBJ1-2, with D maybe TRBD1 (5 bases). The CDR3 extends over 17 amino acids. Germline V gene lookup returns CDR1 SGHRS and CDR2 YFSETQ. V dropped 6 bases and J dropped 8 bases, with 29 bases sitting between them. CDR3 sequence reads: CASTTDTSAGLSGGYTF. The CDR3 DNA follows: TGCGCCAGCACCACGGACACTTCCGCCGGGCTCTCGGGCGGCTACACCTTC.

This clonotype showed up just a few times. The CDR3 here is CASSLAAEISYNEQFF. The CDR3 DNA follows: TGTGCCAGCAGCTTAGCGGCCGAAATCTCCTACAATGAGCAGTTCTTC. The J gene is TRBJ2-1, the V gene TRBV11-2, with D hard to call. The CDR3 totals 16 residues. Germline CDR1 and CDR2: SGHAT and FQNNGV. Trimming left V 1 base short and J 0 bases short, with 10 bases between.

This clonotype was found a few times. The rearrangement uses TRBV15 and TRBJ1-1; D remains ambiguous. Trimming removed 1 base from V and 1 base from J, with 13 bases in between. Germline CDR1 and CDR2: LNHNV and YYDKDF (reference sequence). The CDR3 covers 16 residues. The CDR3 protein is CATSRGVSDWNTEAFF. The CDR3 DNA reads as TGTGCCACCAGCAGAGGGGTCAGCGACTGGAACACTGAAGCTTTCTTT.

The V gene is TRBV7-9, the J gene TRBJ2-3; D is unresolved. CDR1 and CDR2 (germline): SEHNR, FQNEAQ (reference sequence). Trimming shortened V by 1 base and J by 2 bases, and 7 bases separated the two germline ends. CDR3 size: 14 residues. This CDR3 is CASSLEALTDTQYF. The CDR3 nucleotides are TGTGCCAGCAGCTTAGAGGCCCTCACAGATACGCAGTATTTT.

V and J are TRBV7-9 and TRBJ1-1; D is uncertain. This CDR3 has 16 amino acids. V lost 6 bases and J lost 5, with 22 bases in between. In germline, CDR1 is SEHNR, CDR2 FQNEAQ (reference sequence). For the CDR3, the DNA is TGTGCCAGCAGGTTATGGAGGAGGTCGGAACGGACTGAAGCTTTCTTT. Translating it yields CASRLWRRSERTEAFF.

This clonotype was counted many times. The chain is built from TRBV3-1 and TRBJ1-1, with D maybe TRBD1 (6 bases). V gave up 1 base and J gave up 0 bases, with 15 bases separating them. CDR3 size: 17 residues. Germline CDR1 LGHDT, CDR2 YNNKEL (reference sequence). The CDR3 region is CASSQGGGGRMNTEAFF. The CDR3 DNA is TGTGCCAGCAGCCAAGGGGGGGGCGGACGGATGAACACTGAAGCTTTCTTT.

This clonotype was seen only a few times. For the CDR3, the DNA is TGTGCCAGCAGTTGGCGGCAGGGTACTGGGGCCAACGTCCTGACTTTC. Protein product: CASSWRQGTGANVLTF. The chain recombines TRBV12-3 or TRBV12-4 with TRBJ2-6, with a weak D call TRBD1 (5 bases). V was cut by 4 bases and J by 2 bases, with 12 bases left in between. CDR3 length equals 16 residues.

This clonotype was seen only a few times. The chain employs TRBV5-1 and TRBJ1-1; no definite D call. This CDR3 is built from 15 residues. Per germline, CDR1 SGHRS and CDR2 YFSETQ. The V end was cut by 0 bases, the J end by 1 base, with 10 bases between. The chain's CDR3 is CASSLGPTGNTEAFF. In DNA form, the CDR3 reads TGCGCCAGCAGCTTGGGGCCCACCGGGAACACTGAAGCTTTCTTT. Variable domain in full (rest from reference TRBV5-1 and TRBJ1-1): KAGVTQTPRYLIKTRGQQVTLSCSPISGHRSVSWYQQTPGQGLQFLFEYFSETQRNKGNFPGRFSGRQFSNSRSEMNVSTLELGDSALYLCASSLGPTGNTEAFFGQGTRLTVV.

This clonotype appeared many times. This chain links TRBV11-2 with TRBJ1-3; D uncertain. Germline CDR1 is SGHAT and CDR2 is FQNNGV. This CDR3 has 14 amino acids. The V gene lost 2 bases and the J gene lost 4 bases, with 9 bases spanning the gap. Here the CDR3 reads CASSLTRVGNTIYF. Here the CDR3 DNA reads TGTGCCAGCAGCTTAACCCGGGTAGGAAACACCATATATTTT.

This clonotype was recorded many times. V is TRBV15 and J is TRBJ2-3, with 13 positions matching TRBD2. The length of the CDR3 is 16 residues. V dropped 3 bases and J dropped 1; count of bases not matched to a gene: 1. The V gene's germline CDR1 is LNHNV and CDR2 YYDKDF (reference sequence). Written as DNA, the CDR3 is TGTGCCACCAGCAGCGGGACTAGCGGGGGCACAGATACGCAGTATTTT. Protein sequence: CATSSGTSGGTDTQYF.

This clonotype was detected only a few times. This sequence may be a read error, since a much larger clone differs from it by one base. The J gene is TRBJ2-1, the V gene TRBV11-3, with TRBD2 identical over 7 bases. The CDR3 runs 15 residues. Germline CDR1 is SGHNT and CDR2 is YENEEA. CDR3 sequence reads: CASSLDTGGYNEQSF. The CDR3 nucleotides are TGTGCCAGCAGCTTAGATACGGGGGGATACAATGAGCAGTCCTTC.

The chain combines TRBV4-1 with TRBJ2-3; D possibly matches TRBD1 or TRBD2 (5 bases each). The V end lost 0 bases, the J end lost 5 bases, and 9 bases lay between the germline ends. Germline V gene sequence: CDR1 MGHRA, CDR2 YSYEKL. This CDR3 contains 14 residues. The CDR3 bases are TGCGCCAGCAGCCAAGACGGGGCATTAGATACGCAGTATTTT. This gives the protein CASSQDGALDTQYF.

The sample holds many counts of this clonotype. The J gene is TRBJ1-1, the V gene TRBV12-3 or TRBV12-4; no definite D call. Trimming took off 5 bases at V and 0 bases at J, with 10 bases between the two ends. The CDR3 loop spans 14 amino acids. CDR3 in amino acids: CASSATGMNTEAFF. Here the CDR3 DNA reads TGTGCCAGCAGTGCAACGGGGATGAACACTGAAGCTTTCTTT.

This sequence joins TRBV5-4 and TRBJ2-5; D may be TRBD1 or TRBD2 (5 bases each). V lost 3 bases to trimming and J lost 5 bases, with 17 bases between them. The CDR3 totals 15 residues. The germline CDR1 and CDR2 sequences are SGHNT and YYREEE (reference sequence). This CDR3 is CASSWGRQGGETQYF. DNA of the CDR3: TGTGCCAGCAGCTGGGGACGTCAGGGTGGCGAGACCCAGTACTTC.

The chain joins TRBV30 to TRBJ1-4; tentative D call: TRBD1 (6 bases). V shed 2 bases and J shed 8 bases, with 12 bases lying between them. Germline lookup yields CDR1 GTSNPN and CDR2 SVGIG (reference sequence). This CDR3 spans 13 amino acids. The CDR3 DNA is TGTGCCTGGAGTTGGGGGGCGGGAGAAAAACTGTTTTTT. As protein: CAWSWGAGEKLFF. Looking up the rest from reference TRBV30 and TRBJ1-4 gives the full variable domain: SQTIHQWPATLVQPVGSPLSLECTVEGTSNPNLYWYRQAAGRGLQLLFYSVGIGQISSEVPQNLSASRPQDRQFILSSKKLLLSDSGFYLCAWSWGAGEKLFFGSGTQLSVL.

This clonotype appeared many times. The CDR3 region is CAISGTGGDTEAFF. Here the CDR3 DNA reads TGTGCCATCAGTGGGACAGGGGGGGACACTGAAGCTTTCTTT. The chain carries TRBV10-3 and TRBJ1-1, with TRBD1 matching over 10 bases. CDR1 is ENHRY, CDR2 SYGVKD, per germline. V trimming: 4 bases; J trimming: 3 bases; junction bases outside the gene matches: 2. There are 14 residues in the CDR3.

In its sample, this clonotype was seen many times. The chain combines TRBV12-3 or TRBV12-4 with TRBJ1-1, with D possibly matching TRBD1 (6 bases). CDR3 length: 17 amino acids. V was pared by 6 bases and J by 0 bases, with 20 bases between. The CDR3 region has the DNA TGTGCCAGCAGGAAAAGGGGGTTCTTTCAAATGAACACTGAAGCTTTCTTT. Residues: CASRKRGFFQMNTEAFF.